This T cell receptor beta chain was sequenced during a study of identical twins. TCRdb re-derived calls from the 5' RACE reads in MiXCR, one entry per CDR3 protein. The sample has approximately 220,000 distinct CDR3 sequences; approximately 6.8% are singletons. This CDR3 is built from 14 residues. V was cut by 5 bases and J by 5 bases, with 15 bases left in between. Germline-derived CDR1 and CDR2 are PRHDT and FYEKMQ (reference sequence). This sample was shared with a second study, whose subject was yellow fever vaccine responses in identical twins. This second report adds: Convergence reportedly seemed to mark part of the twins' vaccine T cell response, with personalization marking the rest.

The sequenced material came from CD8+ T cells sorted from blood. This receptor was taken from a woman younger than 35 in good health. The V gene is TRBV13, the J gene TRBJ2-5; possibly TRBD2 for D (7 bases). This chain's CDR3 is CASSHGGQEETQYF. The CDR3 bases are TGTGCCAGCAGCCACGGGGGGCAGGAGGAGACCCAGTACTTC.